Below, 14 T cell receptor beta chains from the same sample are listed, as sequenced in a study of patients and donors after allogeneic stem cell transplantation (dated by TCRdb to about 2020). Library preparation employed RT-PCR. The sequencing machine was a NextSeq 550. Clones were called with MiXCR by TCRdb after fastp trimmed the public reads at Q25, and only in-frame beta chains were retained. A single entry per CDR3 protein holds the most common genes and DNA from its merged rows. This sample gives about 30,000 distinct CDR3 sequences in total; roughly 8% of them show up just once. Together, the top ten hold around 50% of the sample. Input material: blood, either unsorted or a sorted T cell fraction (not recorded which). The receptor set was obtained from a human donor who was either an allogeneic HSCT recipient or a stem cell or donor lymphocyte infusion donor (not recorded which). It is not recorded whose cells these are; they may come from a transplant donor.

In this sample, this clonotype is medium-sized (0.01 to 0.1%). This chain joins TRBV28 and TRBJ2-2; 8 bases match TRBD2. CDR1 and CDR2 from the germline V gene are MDHEN and SYDVKM. After removal of 3 bases from V and 4 bases from J, the junction contained 7 bases not matched to a gene. This CDR3 spans 16 amino acids. CDR3 sequence reads: CASSLVGLGSTGELFF. The CDR3 DNA is TGTGCCAGCAGTTTGGTGGGACTAGGAAGCACCGGGGAGCTGTTTTTT.

The table lists this clonotype with many counts. J is TRBJ2-2 and V is TRBV10-3, with a weak D call TRBD2 (6 bases). Germline assignment: CDR1 ENHRY and CDR2 SYGVKD. CDR3 length: 13 residues. V was cut by 6 bases and J by 3 bases, with 8 bases left in between. The CDR3 here is CAISREDTGELFF. The CDR3, as DNA: TGTGCCATCAGCAGGGAGGACACCGGGGAGCTGTTTTTT.

The count of this clonotype is one. The CDR3 DNA reads as TGCGCCAGCAGCTCCGGACAGGCGCCCGACGTCGAGCAGTACTTC. Translation: CASSSGQAPDVEQYF. The rearrangement joins TRBV5-1 to TRBJ2-7, with TRBD1 matching over 7 bases. J lost 6 bases, V lost 3 bases, and 12 bases had no gene match. Germline V gene sequence: CDR1 SGHRS, CDR2 YFSETQ. The CDR3 is 15 residues long.

In its sample, this clonotype was seen a few times. The chain links TRBV11-1 to TRBJ1-5; TRBD1 aligns across 9 bases. The germline V gene has CDR1 SGHAT and CDR2 FQDESV (reference sequence). The CDR3 is 18 amino acids. The trim removed 1 base at V and 0 bases at J, leaving 7 bases unmatched. CDR3: CASSLGDRDPYSNQPQHF. The CDR3 bases are TGTGCCAGCAGCTTAGGGGACAGGGACCCTTATAGCAATCAGCCCCAGCATTTT.

This clonotype came up many times. V gene TRBV28 combines with J gene TRBJ2-5, with 13 bases matching TRBD2. The CDR3 runs to 16 residues. Germline CDR1 is MDHEN and CDR2 is SYDVKM. The junction had 6 bases not matched to a gene; V was cut back by 6 bases and J by 2 bases. As DNA, the CDR3 is TGTGCCAGCAGATCCGGGACTAGCGGGGATCAAGAGACCCAGTACTTC. Residues: CASRSGTSGDQETQYF. Using reference TRBV28 and TRBJ2-5 for the parts outside the CDR3, the full variable domain is DVKVTQSSRYLVKRTGEKVFLECVQDMDHENMFWYRQDPGLGLRLIYFSYDVKMKEKGDIPEGYSVSREKKERFSLILESASTNQTSMYLCASRSGTSGDQETQYFGPGTRLLVL.

This clonotype was picked up many times. V usage is TRBV6-1 and J usage is TRBJ2-7; D is unclear. Per germline, CDR1 MNHNS and CDR2 SASEGT. V was pared by 6 bases and J by 7 bases, with 7 bases between. This CDR3 spans 10 amino acids. The CDR3 DNA is TGTGCCAGCAGAAGTGTTGAGCAGTACTTC. Residues: CASRSVEQYF.

This clonotype was counted many times. This rearrangement joins TRBV20-1 to TRBJ2-3; D perhaps matches TRBD2 (6 bases). The germline CDR1 and CDR2 sequences are DFQATT and SNEGSKA (reference sequence). The CDR3 contains 17 residues. Between the trimmed V and J ends, which lost 5 bases and 0 bases, there was a span of 21 bases. The CDR3 nucleotides read TGCAGTGCTTCTGGAGTAGCGGTTAACGCTAGCACAGATACGCAGTATTTT. It translates to CSASGVAVNASTDTQYF.

In its sample, this clonotype was seen many times. This chain joins TRBV11-2 and TRBJ1-4; a possible D gene is TRBD1 (5 bases). The CDR3 sequence is 13 residues long. The germline V gene encodes CDR1 SGHAT and CDR2 FQNNGV. Trimming took 1 base from V and 8 from J, leaving 8 bases between them. Here the CDR3 DNA reads TGTGCCAGCAGCTTAGCGTGGGGGGAAAAACTGTTTTTT. It specifies CASSLAWGEKLFF. The variable domain in full, completed from reference TRBV11-2 and TRBJ1-4, reads EAGVAQSPRYKIIEKRQSVAFWCNPISGHATLYWYQQILGQGPKLLIQFQNNGVVDDSQLPKDRFSAERLKGVDSTLKIQPAKLEDSAVYLCASSLAWGEKLFFGSGTQLSVL.

In this sample, this clonotype turned up a few times. The rearrangement links TRBV7-9 to TRBJ1-3; no clear D gene. Germline lookup yields CDR1 SEHNR and CDR2 FQNEAQ (reference sequence). Trimming pared 2 bases from V and 0 bases from J, leaving 8 bases between. There are 15 residues in the CDR3. The CDR3 sequence is CASSLTVASGNTIYF. The CDR3 bases are TGTGCCAGCAGCTTAACCGTGGCCTCTGGAAACACCATATATTTT.

This clonotype was seen a handful of times. This chain connects TRBV7-2 to TRBJ2-3; 15 bases map to TRBD2. This CDR3 spans 16 amino acids. Germline V gene lookup returns CDR1 SGHTA and CDR2 FQGNSA. V gave up 5 bases and J gave up 4 bases; unmatched junction bases: 4. This CDR3 reads CASSAGLAGGADTQYF. The CDR3 DNA follows: TGTGCCAGCAGCGCAGGACTAGCGGGAGGGGCAGATACGCAGTATTTT.

The chain uses TRBV28 and TRBJ2-5; D remains unclear. This CDR3 spans 11 amino acids. CDR1 MDHEN and CDR2 SYDVKM come from the germline V gene. V gave up 2 bases and J gave up 5 bases, with 3 bases separating them. CDR3 coding DNA: TGTGCCAGCAGTTTACTGGAGACCCAGTACTTC. Its protein is CASSLLETQYF.

This clonotype was picked up many times. The V gene is TRBV29-1, the J gene TRBJ2-5, with D perhaps TRBD1 (6 bases). Germline V gene sequence: CDR1 SQVTM, CDR2 ANQGSEA. This CDR3 contains 14 residues. In DNA form, the CDR3 reads TGCAGAGCCAGCCGGGACACCTACCAAGAGACCCAGTACTTC. Its translation is CRASRDTYQETQYF. The full variable domain, its missing parts supplied by reference TRBV29-1 and TRBJ2-5, is SAVISQKPSRDICQRGTSLTIQCQVDSQVTMMFWYRQQPGQSLTLIATANQGSEATYESGFVIDKFPISRPNLTFSTLTVSNMSPEDSSIYLCRASRDTYQETQYFGPGTRLLVL.

This clonotype appeared many times. V usage is TRBV7-9 and J usage is TRBJ2-3, with D uncertain. The CDR3 runs 15 residues. Trimming removed 5 bases at V and 1 base at J, with 13 bases between. Germline loops: CDR1 SEHNR, CDR2 FQNEAQ (reference sequence). The CDR3 reads CASSPGSDRTDTQYF. CDR3 nucleotides: TGTGCCAGCAGCCCCGGTTCGGATCGCACAGATACGCAGTATTTT.

The rearrangement joins TRBV5-5 to TRBJ2-2; the match to TRBD2 covers 10 bases. After removal of 6 bases from V and 1 base from J, the junction contained 12 bases not matched to a gene. Looked up from germline, CDR1 is SGHKS and CDR2 is YYEKEE (reference sequence). The CDR3 loop spans 18 amino acids. The CDR3 sequence is CASTPERIAGGNTGELFF. As DNA, the CDR3 is TGTGCCAGCACCCCAGAGAGAATAGCGGGGGGGAACACCGGGGAGCTGTTTTTT.